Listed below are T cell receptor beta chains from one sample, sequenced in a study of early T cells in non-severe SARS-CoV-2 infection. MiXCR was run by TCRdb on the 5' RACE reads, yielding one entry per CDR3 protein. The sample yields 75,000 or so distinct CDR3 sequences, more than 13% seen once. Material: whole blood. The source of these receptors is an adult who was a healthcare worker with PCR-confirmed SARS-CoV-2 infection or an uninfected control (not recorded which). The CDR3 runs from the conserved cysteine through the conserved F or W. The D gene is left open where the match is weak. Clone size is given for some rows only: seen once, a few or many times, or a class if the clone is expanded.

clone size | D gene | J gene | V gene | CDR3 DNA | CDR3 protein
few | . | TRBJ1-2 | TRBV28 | TGTGCCAGCAACGGGGAACGGAACTATGGCTACACCTTC | CASNGERNYGYTF
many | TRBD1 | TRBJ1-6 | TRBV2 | TGTGCCAGCAGTGAAACAGGGGTCTATAATTCACCCCTCCACTTT | CASSETGVYNSPLHF
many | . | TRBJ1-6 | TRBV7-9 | TGTGCCAGCAGCTTCGTCCTAAGCTGGGGGGAGTCCTATAATTCACCCCTCCACTTT | CASSFVLSWGESYNSPLHF
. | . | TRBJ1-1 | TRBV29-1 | TGCAGCGTTGTCCCTGGGTGGGGCACTGAAGCTTTCTTT | CSVVPGWGTEAFF
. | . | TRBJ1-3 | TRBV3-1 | TGTGCCAGCAGCCAAGCCCGCTCTGGAAACACCATATATTTT | CASSQARSGNTIYF
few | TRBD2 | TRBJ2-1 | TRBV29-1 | TGCAGCGTCGATAGCGGGGGGGTTATGAATGAGCAGTTCTTC | CSVDSGGVMNEQFF
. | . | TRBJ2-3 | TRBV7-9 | TGTGCCAGCAGCTTAGTCAGTGATACGCAGTATTTT | CASSLVSDTQYF
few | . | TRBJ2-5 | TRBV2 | TGTGCCAGCGGTGTCATAGGGACGAAAGAGACCCAGTACTTC | CASGVIGTKETQYF
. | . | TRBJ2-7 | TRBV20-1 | TGCAGTGCTAGAGAAACGGGACTTACTTACGAGCAGTACTTC | CSARETGLTYEQYF
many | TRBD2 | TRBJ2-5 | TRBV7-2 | TGTGCCAGCAATCCCCAGCGGGGCCCTTGGGAGACCCAGTACTTC | CASNPQRGPWETQYF
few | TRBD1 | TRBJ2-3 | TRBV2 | TGTGCCAGCAGTGAGGGGACAGCCCGGGCAGATACGCAGTATTTT | CASSEGTARADTQYF
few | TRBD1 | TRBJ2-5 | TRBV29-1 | TGCAGCGTTGGTGCGAGGAGGACAGGGGCTCAAGAGACCCAGTACTTC | CSVGARRTGAQETQYF
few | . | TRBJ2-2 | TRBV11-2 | TGTGCCAGCAGCTTAATCGGACGGACCGCGAACACCGGGGAGCTGTTTTTT | CASSLIGRTANTGELFF
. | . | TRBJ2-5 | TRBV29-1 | TGCAGCGTAGGACGGCAAGAGACCCAGTACTTC | CSVGRQETQYF
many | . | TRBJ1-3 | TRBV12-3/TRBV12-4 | TGTGCCAGCAGTTCACTTTCAAACAGGGGAAACACCATATATTTT | CASSSLSNRGNTIYF
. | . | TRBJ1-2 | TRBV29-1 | TGCAGCGCACCAGGAGCCCCCTATGGCTACACCTTC | CSAPGAPYGYTF
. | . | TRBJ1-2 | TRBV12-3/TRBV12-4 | TGTGCCAGCAGTTTAGGGGGAGCCTACACCTTC | CASSLGGAYTF
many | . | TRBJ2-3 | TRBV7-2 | TGTGCCAGCAGCTCTGGGTTACAGTATTTT | CASSSGLQYF
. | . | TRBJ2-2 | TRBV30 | TGTGCCTGGAGTGTAATCCCTTCCGAGTTCGGCGGGGAGCTGTTTTTT | CAWSVIPSEFGGELFF
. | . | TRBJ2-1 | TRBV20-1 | TGCAGTGCTGATGAGGACCTTTACAATGAGCAGTTCTTC | CSADEDLYNEQFF
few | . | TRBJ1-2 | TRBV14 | TGTGCCAGCAGCCAAGTTGGCAGGGGAAACTATGGCTACACCTTC | CASSQVGRGNYGYTF
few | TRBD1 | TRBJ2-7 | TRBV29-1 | TGCAGCGTTGATAGTGGGACAGGGGCCAGTGAGCAGTACTTC | CSVDSGTGASEQYF
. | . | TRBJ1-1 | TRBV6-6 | TGTGCCAGCATCCCCCTAGGGGGGGCTGGGAACACTGAAGCTTTCTTT | CASIPLGGAGNTEAFF
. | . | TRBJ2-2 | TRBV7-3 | TGTGCCAGCACCCCGTTAGCAAACACCGGGGAGCTGTTTTTT | CASTPLANTGELFF